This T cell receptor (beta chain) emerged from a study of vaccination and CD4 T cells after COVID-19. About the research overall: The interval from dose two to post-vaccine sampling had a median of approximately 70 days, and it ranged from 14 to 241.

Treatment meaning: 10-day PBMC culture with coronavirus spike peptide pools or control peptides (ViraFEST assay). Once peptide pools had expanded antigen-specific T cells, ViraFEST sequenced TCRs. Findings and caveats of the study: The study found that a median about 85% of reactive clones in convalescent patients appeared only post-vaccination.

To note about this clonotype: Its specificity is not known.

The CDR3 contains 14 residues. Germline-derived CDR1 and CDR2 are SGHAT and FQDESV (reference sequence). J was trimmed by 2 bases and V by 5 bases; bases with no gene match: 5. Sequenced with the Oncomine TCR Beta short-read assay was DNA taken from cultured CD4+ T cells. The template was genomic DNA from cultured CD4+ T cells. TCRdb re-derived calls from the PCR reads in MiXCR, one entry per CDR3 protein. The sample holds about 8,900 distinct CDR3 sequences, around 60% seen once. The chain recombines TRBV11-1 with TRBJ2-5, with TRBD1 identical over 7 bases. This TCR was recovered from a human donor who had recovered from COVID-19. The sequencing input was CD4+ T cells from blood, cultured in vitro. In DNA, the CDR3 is TGTGCCAGCAGCCCGGACAGGATGCAAGAGACCCAGTACTTC. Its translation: CASSPDRMQETQYF.